The next 5 T cell receptor beta chains were all read from a single sample in a study of T cells expressing NK-cell markers. TCRdb reprocessed the 5' RACE reads and keeps a single row for each CDR3 protein, giving no DNA. This table holds around 380,000 distinct CDR3 sequences. The material sequenced was blood T cells: a sorted CD56 or NKG2C T cell subset, CD4+ or CD8+ T cells, or bulk PBMC T cells (not recorded which). The receptors come from a woman between 50 and 59 years old in good health.

The V call is TRBV5-1, the J call TRBJ2-2; lacking DNA, the TRBD2 call made by TCRdb goes unchecked. This CDR3 contains 15 residues. In germline, CDR1 is SGHRS, CDR2 YFSETQ. The chain's CDR3 is CASSSVLGGVGELFF.

The chain employs TRBV7-9 and TRBJ2-1; lacking DNA, the TRBD2 call made by TCRdb goes unchecked. The CDR3 totals 17 residues. From germline, CDR1 is SEHNR and CDR2 FQNEAQ (reference sequence). This chain's CDR3 is CASSSSSGGASYNEQFF.

The chain employs TRBV4-2 and TRBJ1-1. The length of the CDR3 is 12 residues. Per the germline V gene, CDR1 is LGHNA and CDR2 is YNFKEQ. CDR3: CASSYGADEAFF.

The J gene is TRBJ1-1, the V gene TRBV29-1; TCRdb names TRBD1, which stays unverified in the absence of DNA. The CDR3 is 13 residues long. In germline, CDR1 is SQVTM, CDR2 ANQGSEA. CDR3 region: CSVQGGGNTEAFF.

The V and J genes are TRBV4-1 and TRBJ2-7; TCRdb gives TRBD1 as the D gene, but with no DNA this cannot be confirmed. CDR1 and CDR2 from the germline V gene are MGHRA and YSYEKL. The CDR3 runs to 16 residues. This CDR3 reads CASRLRRGPRVNEQYF.